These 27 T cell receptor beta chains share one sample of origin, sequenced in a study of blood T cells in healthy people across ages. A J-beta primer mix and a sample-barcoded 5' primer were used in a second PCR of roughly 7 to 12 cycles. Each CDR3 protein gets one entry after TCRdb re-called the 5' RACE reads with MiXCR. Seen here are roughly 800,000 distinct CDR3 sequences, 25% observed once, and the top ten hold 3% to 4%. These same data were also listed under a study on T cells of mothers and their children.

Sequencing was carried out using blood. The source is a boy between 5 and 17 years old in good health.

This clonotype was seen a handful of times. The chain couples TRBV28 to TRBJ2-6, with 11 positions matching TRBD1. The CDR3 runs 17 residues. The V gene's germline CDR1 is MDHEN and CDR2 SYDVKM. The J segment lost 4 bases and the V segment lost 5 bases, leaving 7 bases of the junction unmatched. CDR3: CASSRGTGGSGANVLTF. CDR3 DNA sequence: TGTGCCAGCAGTAGAGGGACAGGGGGATCAGGGGCCAACGTCCTGACTTTC.

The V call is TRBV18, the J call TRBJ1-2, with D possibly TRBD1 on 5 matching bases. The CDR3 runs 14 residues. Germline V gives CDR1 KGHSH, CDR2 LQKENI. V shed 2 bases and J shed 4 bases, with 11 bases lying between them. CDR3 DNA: TGTGCCAGCTCACCAGGAGGGGAGGCCTATGGCTACACCTTC. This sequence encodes CASSPGGEAYGYTF.

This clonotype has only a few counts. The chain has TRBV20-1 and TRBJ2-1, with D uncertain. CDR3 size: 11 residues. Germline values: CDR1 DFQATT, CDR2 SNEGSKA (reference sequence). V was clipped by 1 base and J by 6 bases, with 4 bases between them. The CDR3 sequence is CSARVVNEQFF. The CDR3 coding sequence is TGCAGTGCTAGAGTGGTCAATGAGCAGTTCTTC.

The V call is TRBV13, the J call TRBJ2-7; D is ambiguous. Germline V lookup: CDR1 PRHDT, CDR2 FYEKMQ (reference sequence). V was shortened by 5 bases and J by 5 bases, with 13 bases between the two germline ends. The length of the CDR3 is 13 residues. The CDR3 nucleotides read TGTGCCAGCAGCCGCGGAGTAGGAGACGAGCAGTACTTC. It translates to CASSRGVGDEQYF.

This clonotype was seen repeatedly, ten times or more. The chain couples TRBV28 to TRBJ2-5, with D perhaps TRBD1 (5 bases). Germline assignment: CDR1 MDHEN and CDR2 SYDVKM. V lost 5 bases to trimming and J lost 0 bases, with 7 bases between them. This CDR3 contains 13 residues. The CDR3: CASSTTDQETQYF. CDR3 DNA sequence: TGTGCCAGCAGTACGACAGACCAAGAGACCCAGTACTTC.

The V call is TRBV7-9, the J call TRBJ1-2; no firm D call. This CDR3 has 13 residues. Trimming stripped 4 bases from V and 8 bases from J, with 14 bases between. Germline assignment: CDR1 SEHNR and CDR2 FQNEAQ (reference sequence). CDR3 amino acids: CASSSSGYWGYTF. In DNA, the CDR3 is TGTGCCAGCAGCTCGTCGGGTTATTGGGGCTACACCTTC.

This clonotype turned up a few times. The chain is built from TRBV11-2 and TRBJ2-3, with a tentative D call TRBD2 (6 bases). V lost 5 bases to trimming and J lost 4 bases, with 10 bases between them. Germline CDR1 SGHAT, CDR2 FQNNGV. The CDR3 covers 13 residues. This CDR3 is CASSPWGADTQYF. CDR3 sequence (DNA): TGTGCCAGCAGCCCGTGGGGGGCAGATACGCAGTATTTT.

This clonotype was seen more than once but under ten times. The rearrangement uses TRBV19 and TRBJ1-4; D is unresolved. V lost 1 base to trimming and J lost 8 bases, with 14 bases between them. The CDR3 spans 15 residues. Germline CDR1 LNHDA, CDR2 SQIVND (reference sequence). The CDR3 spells CASSIGPAQREKLFF. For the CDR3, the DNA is TGTGCCAGTAGTATAGGACCGGCCCAACGGGAAAAACTGTTTTTT.

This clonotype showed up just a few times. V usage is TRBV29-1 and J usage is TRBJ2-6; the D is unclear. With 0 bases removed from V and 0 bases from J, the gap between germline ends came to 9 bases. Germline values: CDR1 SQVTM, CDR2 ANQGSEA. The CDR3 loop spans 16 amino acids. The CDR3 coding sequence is TGCAGCGTTGAAGATCTGCTGCACTCTGGGGCCAACGTCCTGACTTTC. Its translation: CSVEDLLHSGANVLTF.

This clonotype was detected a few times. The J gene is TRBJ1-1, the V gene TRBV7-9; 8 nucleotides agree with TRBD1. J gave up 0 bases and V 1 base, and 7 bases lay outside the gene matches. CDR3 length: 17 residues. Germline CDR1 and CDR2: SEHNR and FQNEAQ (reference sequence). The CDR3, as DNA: TGTGCCAGCAGCTTAGGCGGACAGGGCCCTATGAACACTGAAGCTTTCTTT. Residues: CASSLGGQGPMNTEAFF.

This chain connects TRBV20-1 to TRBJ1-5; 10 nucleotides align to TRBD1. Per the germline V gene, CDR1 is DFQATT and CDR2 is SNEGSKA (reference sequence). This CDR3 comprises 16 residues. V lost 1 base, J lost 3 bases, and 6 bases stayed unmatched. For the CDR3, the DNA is TGCAGTGCTAGAGGATTCGGGACAGGGGACAATCAGCCCCAGCATTTT. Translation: CSARGFGTGDNQPQHF.

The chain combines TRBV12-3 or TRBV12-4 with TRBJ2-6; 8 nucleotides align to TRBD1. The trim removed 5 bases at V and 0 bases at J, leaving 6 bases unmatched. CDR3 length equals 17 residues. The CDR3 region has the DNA TGTGCCAGCAGTATGGACAGGGATAGCTCTGGGGCCAACGTCCTGACTTTC. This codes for CASSMDRDSSGANVLTF.

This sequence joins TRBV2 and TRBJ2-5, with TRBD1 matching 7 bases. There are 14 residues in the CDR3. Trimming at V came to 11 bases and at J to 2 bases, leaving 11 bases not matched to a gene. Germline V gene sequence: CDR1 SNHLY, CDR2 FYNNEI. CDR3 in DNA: TGTGCCGCCTCAACGACCAGGGGGCAAGAGACCCAGTACTTC. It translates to CAASTTRGQETQYF.

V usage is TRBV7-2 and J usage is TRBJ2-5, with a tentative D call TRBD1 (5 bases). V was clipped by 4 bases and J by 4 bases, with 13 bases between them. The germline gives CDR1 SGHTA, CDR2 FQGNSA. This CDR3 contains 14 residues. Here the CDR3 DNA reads TGTGCCAGCAGCTACAGACAGCCCACAGAGACCCAGTACTTC. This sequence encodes CASSYRQPTETQYF.

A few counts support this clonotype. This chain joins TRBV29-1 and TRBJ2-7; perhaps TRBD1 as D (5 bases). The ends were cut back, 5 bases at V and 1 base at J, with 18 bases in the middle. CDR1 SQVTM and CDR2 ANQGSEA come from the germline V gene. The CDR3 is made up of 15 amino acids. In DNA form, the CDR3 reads TGCAGCGTTCGTCAGGGTACGGTCGGTTCCTACGAGCAGTACTTC. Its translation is CSVRQGTVGSYEQYF.

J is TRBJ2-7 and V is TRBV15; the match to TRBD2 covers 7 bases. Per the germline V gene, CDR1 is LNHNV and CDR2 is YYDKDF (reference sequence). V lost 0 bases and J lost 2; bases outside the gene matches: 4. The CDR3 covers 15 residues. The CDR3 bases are TGTGCCACCAGCAGAGAGGCGGGAGCGGCCTACGAGCAGTACTTC. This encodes CATSREAGAAYEQYF.

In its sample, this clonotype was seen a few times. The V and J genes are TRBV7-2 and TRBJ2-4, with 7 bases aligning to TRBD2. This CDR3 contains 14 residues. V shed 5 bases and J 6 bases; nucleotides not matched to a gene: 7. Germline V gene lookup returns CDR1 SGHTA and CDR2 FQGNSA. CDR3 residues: CASSRGGRGNIQYF. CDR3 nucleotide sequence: TGTGCCAGCAGCCGCGGGGGACGAGGAAACATTCAGTACTTC.

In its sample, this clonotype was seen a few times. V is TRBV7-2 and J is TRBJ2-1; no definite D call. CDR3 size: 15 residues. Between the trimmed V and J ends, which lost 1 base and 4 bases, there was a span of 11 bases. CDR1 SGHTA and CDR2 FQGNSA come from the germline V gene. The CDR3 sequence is CASSLVSGLYNEQFF. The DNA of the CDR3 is TGTGCCAGCAGCTTAGTATCGGGTTTGTACAATGAGCAGTTCTTC.

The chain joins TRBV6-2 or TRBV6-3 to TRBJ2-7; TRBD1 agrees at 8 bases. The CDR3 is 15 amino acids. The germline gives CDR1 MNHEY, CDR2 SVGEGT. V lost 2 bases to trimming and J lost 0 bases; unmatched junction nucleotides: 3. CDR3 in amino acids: CASSYRDRGSYEQYF. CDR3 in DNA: TGTGCCAGCAGTTACAGAGACAGGGGCTCCTACGAGCAGTACTTC.

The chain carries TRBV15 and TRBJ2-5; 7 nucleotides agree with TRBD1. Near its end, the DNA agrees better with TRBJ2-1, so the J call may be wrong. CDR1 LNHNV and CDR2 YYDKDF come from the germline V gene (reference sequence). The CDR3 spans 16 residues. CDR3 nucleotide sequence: TGTGCCACCAGCAGAGATAAGGCGAAGGGGGCCAATGAGCAGTTCTTC. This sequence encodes CATSRDKAKGANEQFF.

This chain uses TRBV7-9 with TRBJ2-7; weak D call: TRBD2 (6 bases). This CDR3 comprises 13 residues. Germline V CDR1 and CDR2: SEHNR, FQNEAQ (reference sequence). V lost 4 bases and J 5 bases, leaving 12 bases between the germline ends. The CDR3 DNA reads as TGTGCCAGCAGCTCCTCGGGGGAACACGAGCAGTACTTC. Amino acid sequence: CASSSSGEHEQYF.

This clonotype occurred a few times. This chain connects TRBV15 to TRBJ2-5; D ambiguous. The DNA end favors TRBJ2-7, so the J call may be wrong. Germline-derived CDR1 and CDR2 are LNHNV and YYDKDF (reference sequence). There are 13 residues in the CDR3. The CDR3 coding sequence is TGTGCCACCAGCAGAGAGGAACGCGCCGAGCAGTACTTC. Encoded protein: CATSREERAEQYF.

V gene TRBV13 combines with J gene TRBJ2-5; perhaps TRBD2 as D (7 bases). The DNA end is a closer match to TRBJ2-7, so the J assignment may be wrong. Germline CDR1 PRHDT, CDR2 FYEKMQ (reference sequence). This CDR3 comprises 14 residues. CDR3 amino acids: CASSLRGALGEQYF. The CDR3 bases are TGTGCCAGCAGCTTACGGGGGGCTCTCGGCGAGCAGTACTTC.

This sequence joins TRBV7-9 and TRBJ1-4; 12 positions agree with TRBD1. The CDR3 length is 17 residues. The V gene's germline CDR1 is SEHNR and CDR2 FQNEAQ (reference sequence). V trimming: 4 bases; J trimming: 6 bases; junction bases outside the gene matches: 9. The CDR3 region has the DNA TGTGCCAGCAGCTCCCACGGGACAGGGGGCCTTGATGAAAAACTGTTTTTT. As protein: CASSSHGTGGLDEKLFF.

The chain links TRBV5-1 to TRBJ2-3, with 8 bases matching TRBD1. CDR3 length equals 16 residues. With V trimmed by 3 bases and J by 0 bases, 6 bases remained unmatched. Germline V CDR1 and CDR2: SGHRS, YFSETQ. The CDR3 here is CASSYGQGLSTDTQYF. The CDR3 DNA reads TGCGCCAGCAGCTATGGACAGGGCCTAAGCACAGATACGCAGTATTTT.

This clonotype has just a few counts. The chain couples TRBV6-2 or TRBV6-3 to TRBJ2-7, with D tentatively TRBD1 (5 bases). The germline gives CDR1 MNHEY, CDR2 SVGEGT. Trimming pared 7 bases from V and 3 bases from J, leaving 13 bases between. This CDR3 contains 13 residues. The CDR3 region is CASKQDIDYEQYF. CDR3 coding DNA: TGTGCCAGCAAACAGGACATCGACTACGAGCAGTACTTC.

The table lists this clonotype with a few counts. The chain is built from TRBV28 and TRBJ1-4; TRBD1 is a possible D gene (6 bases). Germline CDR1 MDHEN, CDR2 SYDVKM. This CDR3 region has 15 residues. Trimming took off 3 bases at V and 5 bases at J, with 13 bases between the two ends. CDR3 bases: TGTGCCAGCAGTTTCCCGACAGGAGCGAATGAAAAACTGTTTTTT. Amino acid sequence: CASSFPTGANEKLFF.